This TCR beta chain is from a study of ipilimumab plus nivolumab after autologous stem cell transplantation. Study overall: Patients received a median of roughly five ipilimumab and 8 or 9 nivolumab doses. Notes on the study in general: Authors suggest TCR repertoire, Treg phenotype and gut microbiota support further study.

Ipilimumab, 1 mg/kg, started 14 to 28 days after autologous transplant. Dosing: nivolumab 3 mg/kg IV, weeks 1, 4, 7, 10, then every two weeks to week 26. In regard to this clone: Antigen unknown.

Sequencing used immunoSEQ multiplex PCR; TCRdb keeps in-frame clones, though not all of them. The top ten hold approximately 20% of the sample, which has some 15,000 clones, more than 80% seen once. Losses at the gene ends were 1 base for V and 4 bases for J; bases not matched to a gene: 6. This CDR3 has 15 amino acids. Per the germline V gene, CDR1 is LGHNA and CDR2 is YSLEER. The V call is TRBV4-3, the J call TRBJ2-5; 7 bases align to TRBD1. This clonotype was obtained from a male donor with diffuse large B-cell lymphoma. This specimen consisted of PBMCs, obtained in a trial of ipilimumab plus nivolumab as post-transplant consolidation. CDR3 protein: CASSQARGTAETQYF. DNA for the CDR3: TGCGCCAGCAGCCAAGCCAGGGGGACCGCAGAGACCCAGTACTTC.